This T cell receptor beta chain was retrieved from a study of blood T cell repertoires in COVID-19. About the study: The cDNA or gDNA used as material had been derived from T cells, B-cell-depleted T cells, or PBMCs.

In its sample, this clone was seen once. Authors' data handling: Estimation of nucleated cell counts relied on the amplification of reference gene primers. Assay used: immunoSEQ multiplex PCR; TCRdb lists only in-frame clones, some missing. V and J calls and clone size are given by that table; D and trimming were obtained from the DNA. The sample shows more than 45,000 clones, approximately 84% of them seen only once. Germline CDR1 is SGHDN and CDR2 is FVKESK. The ends were cut back, 4 bases at V and 5 bases at J, with 11 bases in the middle. This CDR3 has 14 residues. The V call is TRBV14, the J call TRBJ2-2; maybe TRBD1 (6 bases). This clonotype was sampled from a human donor in a cohort sampled during active COVID-19. Sequencing was carried out using peripheral blood. CDR3 DNA: TGTGCCAGCAGCCCCCGGCAGGGGACCGGGGAGCTGTTTTTT. It translates to CASSPRQGTGELFF.